This T cell receptor (beta chain) was obtained from a study of blood T cell repertoires in COVID-19. Across the whole study: COVID-19 samples, acute and convalescent, were from the United States, Italy and Spain. Sources were T cells, B-cell-depleted T cells, or PBMCs; the material itself was cDNA or gDNA.

The CDR3 runs to 15 residues. Germline lookup yields CDR1 LNHNV and CDR2 YYDKDF (reference sequence). Trimming took 1 base from V and 3 from J, leaving 10 bases between them. This clone was detected only once. Per the authors' pipeline: Scientists estimated how many nucleated cells there were by amplifying reference gene primers. TCRdb's copy holds only in-frame clones and misses some; the assay was immunoSEQ multiplex PCR. The V and J calls and the clone size are those of that table, but D and trimming were determined from the DNA. The sample has about 100,000 clones, approximately 81% seen once. The chain uses TRBV15 and TRBJ1-5; D perhaps matches TRBD1 (6 bases). The sample comprised peripheral blood. This receptor was taken from a man aged 60-69 years with acute or convalescent COVID-19. The DNA of the CDR3 is TGTGCCACCAGCAGAGCCCCAGGGGTCAATCAGCCCCAGCATTTT. Its protein is CATSRAPGVNQPQHF.